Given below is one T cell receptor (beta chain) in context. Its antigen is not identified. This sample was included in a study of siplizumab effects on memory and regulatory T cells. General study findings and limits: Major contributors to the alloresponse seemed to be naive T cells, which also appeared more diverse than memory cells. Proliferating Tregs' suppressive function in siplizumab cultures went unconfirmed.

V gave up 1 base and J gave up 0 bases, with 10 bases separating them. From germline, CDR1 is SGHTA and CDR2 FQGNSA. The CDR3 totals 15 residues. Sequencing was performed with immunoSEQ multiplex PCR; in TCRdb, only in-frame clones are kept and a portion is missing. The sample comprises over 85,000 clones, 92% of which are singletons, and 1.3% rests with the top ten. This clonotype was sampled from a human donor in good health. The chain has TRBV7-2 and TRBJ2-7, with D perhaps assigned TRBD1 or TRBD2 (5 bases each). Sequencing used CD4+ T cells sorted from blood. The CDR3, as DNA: TGTGCCAGCAGCTTAGACGCTGGGACCTCCTACGAGCAGTACTTC. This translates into CASSLDAGTSYEQYF.